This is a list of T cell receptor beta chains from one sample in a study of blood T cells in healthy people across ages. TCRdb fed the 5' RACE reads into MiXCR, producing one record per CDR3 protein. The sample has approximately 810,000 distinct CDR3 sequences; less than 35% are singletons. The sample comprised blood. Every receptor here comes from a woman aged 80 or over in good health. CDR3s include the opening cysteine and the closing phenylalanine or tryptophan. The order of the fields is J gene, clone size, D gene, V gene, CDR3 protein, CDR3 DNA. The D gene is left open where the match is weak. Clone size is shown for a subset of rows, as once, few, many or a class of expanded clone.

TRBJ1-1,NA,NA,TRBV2,CASGQDTEAFF,TGTGCCAGTGGGCAAGATACTGAAGCTTTCTTT
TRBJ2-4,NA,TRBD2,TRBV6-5,CASSYGEGRETQYF,TGTGCCAGCAGTTACGGGGAGGGTCGTGAAACTCAGTACTTC
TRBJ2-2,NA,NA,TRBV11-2,CASSSRVPIGELFF,TGTGCCAGCAGCTCCAGGGTTCCCATCGGGGAGCTGTTTTTT
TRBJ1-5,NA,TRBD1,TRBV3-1,CASSQDQGQGPLTQHF,TGTGCCAGCAGCCAAGATCAAGGACAGGGCCCTTTGACCCAGCATTTT
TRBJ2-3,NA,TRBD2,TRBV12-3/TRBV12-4,CASIRGTSGGAGDAQYF,TGTGCCAGCATTCGCGGGACTAGCGGGGGGGCAGGAGATGCGCAGTATTTT
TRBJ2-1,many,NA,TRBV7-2,CASGLREGSREQFF,TGTGCCAGCGGACTCCGTGAGGGGTCTCGGGAGCAGTTCTTC
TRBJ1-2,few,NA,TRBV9,CASSDIGGYTF,TGTGCCAGCAGCGACATAGGGGGCTACACCTTC
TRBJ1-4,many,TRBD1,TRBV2,CASTRQGATNEKLFF,TGTGCCAGCACTAGACAGGGTGCAACTAATGAAAAACTGTTTTTT
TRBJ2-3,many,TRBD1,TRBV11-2,CASSLEAGGSDTQYF,TGTGCCAGCAGCTTAGAGGCAGGGGGCTCAGATACGCAGTATTTT
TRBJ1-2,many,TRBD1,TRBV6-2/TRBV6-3,CASRESATGDYGYTF,TGTGCCAGCAGGGAATCGGCGACAGGGGACTATGGCTACACCTTC
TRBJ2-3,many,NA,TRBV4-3,CASSPGGPADTQYF,TGCGCCAGCAGCCCCGGGGGGCCAGCAGATACGCAGTATTTT
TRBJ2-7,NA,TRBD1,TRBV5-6,CASSGGDRAPYEQYF,TGTGCCAGCAGCGGCGGGGACAGGGCCCCCTACGAGCAGTACTTC
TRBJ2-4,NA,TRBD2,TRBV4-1,CASSQPPGGAGGSKNIQYF,TGCGCCAGCAGCCAACCCCCGGGAGGAGCGGGGGGGAGCAAAAACATTCAGTACTTC
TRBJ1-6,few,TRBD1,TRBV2,CASQGGHYNSPLHF,TGTGCCAGCCAGGGGGGCCACTATAATTCACCCCTCCACTTT
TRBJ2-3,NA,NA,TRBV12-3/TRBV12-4,CASSPRVTTDTQYF,TGTGCCAGCAGTCCCAGAGTGACCACAGATACGCAGTATTTT
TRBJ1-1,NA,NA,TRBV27,CASRKTRQRNTEAFF,TGTGCCAGCAGAAAGACTCGCCAACGGAACACTGAAGCTTTCTTT
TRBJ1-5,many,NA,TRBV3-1,CASSQEGLGRGNQPQHF,TGTGCCAGCAGCCAAGAGGGGTTGGGGAGGGGGAATCAGCCCCAGCATTTT
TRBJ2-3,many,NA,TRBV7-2,CASSFRSTRASTDTQYF,TGTGCCAGCAGCTTTAGGTCGACCCGTGCTAGCACAGATACGCAGTATTTT
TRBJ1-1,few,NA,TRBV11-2,CASSFPLGRTEAFF,TGTGCCAGCAGCTTCCCCCTCGGTCGGACTGAAGCTTTCTTT
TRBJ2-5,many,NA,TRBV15,CATSRGPGRSKETQYF,TGTGCCACCAGCAGAGGTCCGGGGAGGTCTAAAGAGACCCAGTACTTC
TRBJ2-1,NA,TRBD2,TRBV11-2,CASSLDLAGGYNEQFF,TGTGCCAGCAGCTTGGACCTAGCGGGGGGGTACAATGAGCAGTTCTTC
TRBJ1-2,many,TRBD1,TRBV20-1,CSARVGTGGRYYGYTF,TGCAGTGCTAGAGTGGGGACAGGGGGCCGCTACTATGGCTACACCTTC
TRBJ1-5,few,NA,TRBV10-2,CASSDRQLSNQPQHF,TGCGCCAGCAGTGATAGGCAGCTTAGCAATCAGCCCCAGCATTTT
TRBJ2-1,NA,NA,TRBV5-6,CASSSDARSSYNEQFF,TGTGCCAGCAGCTCGGACGCCCGGAGCTCCTACAATGAGCAGTTCTTC
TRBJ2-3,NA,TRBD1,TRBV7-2,CASSLASQGTDTQYF,TGTGCCAGCAGCTTAGCGTCACAGGGGACAGATACGCAGTATTTT
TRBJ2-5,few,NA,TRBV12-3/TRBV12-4,CASSMRRQGRAETQYF,TGTGCCAGCAGTATGAGGAGACAGGGGAGGGCGGAGACCCAGTACTTC
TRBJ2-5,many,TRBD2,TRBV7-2,CASSLGGGQETQYF,TGCGCCAGCAGCTTGGGCGGGGGTCAAGAGACCCAGTACTTC
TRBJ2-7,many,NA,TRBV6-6,CASSYTQAGRSYEQYF,TGTGCCAGCAGTTACACTCAGGCAGGGAGATCCTACGAGCAGTACTTC
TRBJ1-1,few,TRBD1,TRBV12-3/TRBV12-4,CASSSDRVNTEAFF,TGTGCCAGCAGTTCCGACAGGGTGAACACTGAAGCTTTCTTT
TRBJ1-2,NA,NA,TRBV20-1,CGASPQGNGYTF,TGCGGTGCGAGTCCACAGGGAAATGGCTACACCTTC
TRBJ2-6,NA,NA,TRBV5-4,CASSLWAISGANVLTF,TGTGCCAGCAGCTTGTGGGCCATCTCTGGGGCCAACGTCCTGACTTTC